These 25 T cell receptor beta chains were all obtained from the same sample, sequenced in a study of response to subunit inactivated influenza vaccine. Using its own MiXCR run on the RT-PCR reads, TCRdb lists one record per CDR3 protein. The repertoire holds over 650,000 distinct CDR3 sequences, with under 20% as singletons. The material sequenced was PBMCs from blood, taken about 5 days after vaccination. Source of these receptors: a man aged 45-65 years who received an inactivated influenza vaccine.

CDR3 in DNA: TGCAGCGTTGGATTCGCCGGACAGCATCCTCCCTCCGAGCAGTACTTC. Its protein is CSVGFAGQHPPSEQYF. The chain has TRBV29-1 and TRBJ2-7, with D maybe TRBD1 (6 bases). Germline values: CDR1 SQVTM, CDR2 ANQGSEA. There are 16 residues in the CDR3. The V end was cut by 4 bases, the J end by 6 bases, with 25 bases between.

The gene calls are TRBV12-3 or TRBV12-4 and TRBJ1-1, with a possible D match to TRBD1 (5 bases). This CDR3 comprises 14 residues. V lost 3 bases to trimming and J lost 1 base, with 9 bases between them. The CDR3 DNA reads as TGTGCCAGCAGTTTTGCAGGGCCGAACACTGAAGCTTTCTTT. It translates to CASSFAGPNTEAFF.

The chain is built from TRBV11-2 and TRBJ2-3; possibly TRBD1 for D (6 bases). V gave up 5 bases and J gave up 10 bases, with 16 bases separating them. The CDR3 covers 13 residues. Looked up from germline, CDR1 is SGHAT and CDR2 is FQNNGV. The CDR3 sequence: CASSPATGLAQYF. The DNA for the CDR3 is TGTGCCAGCAGCCCAGCGACAGGCTTGGCGCAGTATTTT.

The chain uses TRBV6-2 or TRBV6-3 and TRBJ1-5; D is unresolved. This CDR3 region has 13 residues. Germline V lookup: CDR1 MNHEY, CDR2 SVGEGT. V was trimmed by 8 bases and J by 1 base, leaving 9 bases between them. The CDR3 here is CASGRVSNQPQHF. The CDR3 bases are TGTGCCAGCGGTCGGGTGAGCAATCAGCCCCAGCATTTT.

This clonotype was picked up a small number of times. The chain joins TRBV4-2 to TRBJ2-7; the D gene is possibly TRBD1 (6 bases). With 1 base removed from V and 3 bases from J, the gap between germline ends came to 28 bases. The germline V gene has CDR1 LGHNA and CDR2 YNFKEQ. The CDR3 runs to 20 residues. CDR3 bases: TGTGCCAGCAGCCAAGGGGATGGGAAACAGGGTCCTTCTCTCTACTACGAGCAGTACTTC. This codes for CASSQGDGKQGPSLYYEQYF.

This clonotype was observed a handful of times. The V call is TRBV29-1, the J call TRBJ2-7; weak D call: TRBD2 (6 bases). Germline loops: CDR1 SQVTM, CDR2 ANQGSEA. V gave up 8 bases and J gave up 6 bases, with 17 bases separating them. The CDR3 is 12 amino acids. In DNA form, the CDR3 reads TGCAGCATGCGGGACGGGGCAGGCGAGCAGTACTTC. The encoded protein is CSMRDGAGEQYF.

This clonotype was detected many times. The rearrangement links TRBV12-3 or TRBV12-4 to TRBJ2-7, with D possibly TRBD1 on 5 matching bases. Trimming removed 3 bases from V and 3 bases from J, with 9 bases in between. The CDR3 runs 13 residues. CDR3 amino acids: CASSFDRNYEQYF. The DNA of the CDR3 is TGTGCCAGCAGTTTTGACAGAAACTACGAGCAGTACTTC.

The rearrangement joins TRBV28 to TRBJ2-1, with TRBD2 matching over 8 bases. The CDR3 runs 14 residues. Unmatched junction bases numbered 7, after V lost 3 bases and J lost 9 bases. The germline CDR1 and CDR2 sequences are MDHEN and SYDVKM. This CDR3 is CASSFSGKVGEQFF. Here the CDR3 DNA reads TGTGCCAGCAGTTTTAGCGGGAAGGTCGGTGAGCAGTTCTTC.

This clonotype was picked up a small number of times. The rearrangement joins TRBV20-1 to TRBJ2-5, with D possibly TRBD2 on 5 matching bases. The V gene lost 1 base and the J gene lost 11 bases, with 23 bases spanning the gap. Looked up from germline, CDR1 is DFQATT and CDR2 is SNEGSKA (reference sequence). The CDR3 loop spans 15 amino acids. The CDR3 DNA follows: TGCAGTGCTAGAGCGTCGGGGAGTTACAAGACTTTTCAGTACTTC. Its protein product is CSARASGSYKTFQYF.

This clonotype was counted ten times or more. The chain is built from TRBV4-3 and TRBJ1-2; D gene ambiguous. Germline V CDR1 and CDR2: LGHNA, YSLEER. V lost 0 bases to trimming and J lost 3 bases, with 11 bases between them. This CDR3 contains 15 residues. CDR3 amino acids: CASSQEYLTDYGYTF. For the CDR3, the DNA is TGCGCCAGCAGCCAAGAATATCTGACGGACTATGGCTACACCTTC.

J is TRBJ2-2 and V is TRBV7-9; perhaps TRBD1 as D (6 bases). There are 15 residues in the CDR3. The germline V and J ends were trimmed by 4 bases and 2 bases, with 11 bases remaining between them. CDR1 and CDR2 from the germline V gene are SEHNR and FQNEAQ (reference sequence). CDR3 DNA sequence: TGTGCCAGCAGCTCGGACAGATTAAACACCGGGGAGCTGTTTTTT. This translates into CASSSDRLNTGELFF.

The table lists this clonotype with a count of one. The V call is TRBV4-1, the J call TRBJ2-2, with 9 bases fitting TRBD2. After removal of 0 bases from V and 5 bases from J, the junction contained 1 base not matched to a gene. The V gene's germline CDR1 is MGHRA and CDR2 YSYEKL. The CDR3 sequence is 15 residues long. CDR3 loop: CASSQEAGGTGELFF. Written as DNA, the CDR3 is TGCGCCAGCAGCCAAGAAGCGGGGGGTACCGGGGAGCTGTTTTTT.

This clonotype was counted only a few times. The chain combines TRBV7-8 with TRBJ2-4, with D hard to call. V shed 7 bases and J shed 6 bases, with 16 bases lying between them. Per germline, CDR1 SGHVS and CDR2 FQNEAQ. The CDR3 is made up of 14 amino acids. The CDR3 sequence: CASNKDGVGNIQYF. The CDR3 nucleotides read TGTGCCAGCAACAAAGATGGGGTGGGAAACATTCAGTACTTC.

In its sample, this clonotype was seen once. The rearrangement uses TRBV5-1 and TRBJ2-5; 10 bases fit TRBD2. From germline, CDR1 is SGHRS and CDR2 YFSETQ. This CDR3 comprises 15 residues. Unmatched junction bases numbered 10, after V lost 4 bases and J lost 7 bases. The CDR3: CASSGTSDPTGTQYF. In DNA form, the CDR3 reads TGCGCCAGCAGCGGGACTAGCGACCCGACCGGGACCCAGTACTTC.

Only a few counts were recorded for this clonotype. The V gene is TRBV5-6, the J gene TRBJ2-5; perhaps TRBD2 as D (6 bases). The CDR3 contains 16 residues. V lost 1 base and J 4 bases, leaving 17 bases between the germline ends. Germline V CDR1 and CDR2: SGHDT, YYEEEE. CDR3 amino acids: CASSLLLGLGGETQYF. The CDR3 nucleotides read TGTGCCAGCAGCTTGTTGTTGGGACTCGGGGGAGAGACCCAGTACTTC.

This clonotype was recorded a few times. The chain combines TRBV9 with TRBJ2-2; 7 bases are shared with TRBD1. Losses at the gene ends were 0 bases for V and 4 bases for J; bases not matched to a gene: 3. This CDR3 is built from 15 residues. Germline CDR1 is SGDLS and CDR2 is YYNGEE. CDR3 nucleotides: TGTGCCAGCAGCGTAGAGAGGGGGCCCACCGGGGAGCTGTTTTTT. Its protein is CASSVERGPTGELFF.

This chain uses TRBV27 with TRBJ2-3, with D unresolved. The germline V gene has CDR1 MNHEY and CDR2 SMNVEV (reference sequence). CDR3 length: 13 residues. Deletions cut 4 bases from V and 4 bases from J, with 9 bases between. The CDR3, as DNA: TGTGCCAGCAGTTCCCGGAATTCAGATACGCAGTATTTT. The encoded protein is CASSSRNSDTQYF.

The CDR3 loop is CAISSQGPNTGELFF. CDR3 coding DNA: TGTGCCATCAGTTCACAGGGCCCAAACACCGGGGAGCTGTTTTTT. The rearrangement uses TRBV10-3 and TRBJ2-2, with TRBD1 as a possible D gene (6 bases). CDR1 is ENHRY and CDR2 is SYGVKD in the germline V gene. The CDR3 runs 15 residues. Trimming removed 5 bases at V and 2 bases at J, with 12 bases between.

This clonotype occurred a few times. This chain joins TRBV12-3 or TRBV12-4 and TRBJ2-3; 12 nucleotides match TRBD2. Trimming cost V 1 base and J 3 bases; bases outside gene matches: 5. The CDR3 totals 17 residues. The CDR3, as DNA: TGTGCCAGCAGTTTAGGGCTAGCGGGGGGGCTGACAGATACGCAGTATTTT. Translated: CASSLGLAGGLTDTQYF.

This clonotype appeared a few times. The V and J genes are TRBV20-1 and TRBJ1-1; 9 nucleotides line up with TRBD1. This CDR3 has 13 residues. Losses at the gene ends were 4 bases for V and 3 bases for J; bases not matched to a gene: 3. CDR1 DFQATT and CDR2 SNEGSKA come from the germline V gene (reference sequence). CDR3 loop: CSAIQGAYTEAFF. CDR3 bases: TGCAGTGCTATACAGGGGGCTTACACTGAAGCTTTCTTT.

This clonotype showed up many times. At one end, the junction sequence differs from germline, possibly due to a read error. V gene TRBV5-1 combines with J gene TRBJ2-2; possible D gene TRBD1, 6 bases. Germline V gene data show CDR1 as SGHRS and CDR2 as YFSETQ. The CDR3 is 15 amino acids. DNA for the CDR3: TGTGCCAGCAGTTTAGCACAGGGCAACACCGGGGAGCTGTTTTTT. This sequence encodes CASSLAQGNTGELFF.

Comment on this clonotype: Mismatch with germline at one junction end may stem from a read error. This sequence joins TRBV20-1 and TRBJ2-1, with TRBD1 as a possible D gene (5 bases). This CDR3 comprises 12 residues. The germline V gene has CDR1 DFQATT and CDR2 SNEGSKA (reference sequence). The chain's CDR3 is CSAGRGLYEHFF. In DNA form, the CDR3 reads TGCAGTGCTGGAAGGGGCCTGTATGAGCACTTCTTC.

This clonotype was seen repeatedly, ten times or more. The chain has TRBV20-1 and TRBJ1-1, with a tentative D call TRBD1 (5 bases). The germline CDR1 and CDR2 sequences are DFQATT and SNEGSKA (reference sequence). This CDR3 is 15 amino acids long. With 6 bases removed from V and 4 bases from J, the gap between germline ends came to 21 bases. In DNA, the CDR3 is TGCAGTGCAGATCTCAGGGAAGTTGAGGCCACTGAAGCTTTCTTT. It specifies CSADLREVEATEAFF.

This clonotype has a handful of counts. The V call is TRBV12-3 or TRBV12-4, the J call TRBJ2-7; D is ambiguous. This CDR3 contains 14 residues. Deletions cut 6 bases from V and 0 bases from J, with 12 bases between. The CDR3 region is CASRTHASSYEQYF. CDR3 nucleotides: TGTGCCAGCAGGACCCACGCGTCCTCCTACGAGCAGTACTTC.

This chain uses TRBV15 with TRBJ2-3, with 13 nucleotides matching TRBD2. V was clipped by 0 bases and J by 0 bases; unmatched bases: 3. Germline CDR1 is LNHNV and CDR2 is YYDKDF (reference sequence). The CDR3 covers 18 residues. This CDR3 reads CATSREGLAGTSTDTQYF. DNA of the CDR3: TGTGCCACCAGCAGAGAGGGACTAGCGGGAACTAGCACAGATACGCAGTATTTT.